A single sample is the source of the 5 T cell receptor beta chains below, sequenced in a study of cytomegalovirus exposure and HLA in healthy donors. The PCR used 60 Vbeta and 13 Jbeta primers. Assay used: immunoSEQ multiplex PCR; TCRdb lists only in-frame clones, some missing. The sample consists of hundreds of thousands of clones, roughly four fifths of them appearing once. The sequenced material came from PBMCs. All receptors derive from a girl under 18 in good health and CMV-seronegative.

Comments on this clone: Other DNA sequences in the sample encode the same CDR3. The J gene is TRBJ1-5, the V gene TRBV28; D is possibly TRBD1 (5 bases). This CDR3 contains 14 residues. Trimming removed 5 bases at V and 4 bases at J, with 12 bases between. The germline gives CDR1 MDHEN, CDR2 SYDVKM. The CDR3 here is CASSPDSSNQPQHF. CDR3 sequence (DNA): TGTGCCAGCAGTCCAGACAGTTCTAATCAGCCCCAGCATTTT.

The gene calls are TRBV6-1 and TRBJ1-4, with D possibly matching TRBD1 (6 bases). CDR3 size: 15 residues. Germline loops: CDR1 MNHNS, CDR2 SASEGT. Trimming pared 5 bases from V and 5 bases from J, leaving 15 bases between. CDR3 residues: CASSFMGAGNEKLFF. The CDR3 DNA reads as TGTGCCAGCAGTTTTATGGGGGCAGGGAATGAAAAACTGTTTTTT.

The chain combines TRBV25-1 with TRBJ1-1, with D maybe TRBD1 (5 bases). The CDR3 runs to 17 residues. Germline loops: CDR1 MGHDK, CDR2 SYGVNS. V lost 2 bases and J 1 base, leaving 17 bases between the germline ends. The CDR3 sequence: CASSEQGPVGPNTEAFF. Here the CDR3 DNA reads TGTGCCAGCAGTGAACAGGGTCCGGTTGGGCCGAACACTGAAGCTTTCTTT.

A single count supports this clone. This chain uses TRBV11-2 with TRBJ1-2, with D tentatively TRBD1 (5 bases). Germline V gene sequence: CDR1 SGHAT, CDR2 FQNNGV. V was clipped by 3 bases and J by 8 bases, with 10 bases between them. This CDR3 region has 12 residues. The CDR3 DNA follows: TGTGCCAGCAGCTTCCCAGGGCGCGGCTACACCTTC. Its translation: CASSFPGRGYTF. The complete variable domain, with remaining parts taken from reference TRBV11-2 and TRBJ1-2, reads EAGVAQSPRYKIIEKRQSVAFWCNPISGHATLYWYQQILGQGPKLLIQFQNNGVVDDSQLPKDRFSAERLKGVDSTLKIQPAKLEDSAVYLCASSFPGRGYTFGSGTRLTVV.

V and J are TRBV19 and TRBJ1-2; 7 bases line up with TRBD1. Germline CDR1 and CDR2: LNHDA and SQIVND (reference sequence). The J segment lost 2 bases and the V segment lost 10 bases, leaving 4 bases of the junction unmatched. The CDR3 covers 12 residues. CDR3 DNA: TGTGCCAAGACGGACAGGAACTATGGCTACACCTTC. This codes for CAKTDRNYGYTF.